This entry features one T cell receptor (beta chain) sequence. Its antigen is currently unknown. The entry originates in a study of T cell repertoires in cytomegalovirus infection. The overall study: It was the public TCR beta signatures that indicated both CMV infection and matching HLA type. Regarding the study as a whole: HLA-C-restricted CMV-specific TCR beta clonotypes prevailed in the ex vivo response. Summed frequency of public TCR beta families distinguished CMV carriers with the relevant HLA.

The CDR3 runs to 11 residues. V lost 0 bases, J lost 12 bases, and 8 bases lay in between. CDR1 is MGHRA and CDR2 is YSYEKL in the germline V gene. Using its own MiXCR run on the reads, TCRdb lists one record per CDR3 protein. The sample contains approximately 750,000 distinct CDR3 sequences, roughly 35% of which appear only once. Sequenced sample: PBMCs. The clonotype originates from a human donor in good health (CMV status not recorded). Some clones in this sample may be carry-over from other donors' samples. J is TRBJ1-1 and V is TRBV4-1; D is uncertain. The CDR3 DNA reads TGCGCCAGCAGCCAAGATGTGAGAACTTTCTTT. Protein sequence: CASSQDVRTFF.